This T cell receptor beta chain was sequenced in a study of cytomegalovirus exposure and HLA in healthy donors. Turning to the study itself: Around 190 million T cells yielded some 100 million unique TCR beta sequences, as an earlier analysis found.

About this clone itself: Its antigen is undetermined.

The PCR had 60 Vbeta and 13 Jbeta primers. Sequenced by immunoSEQ multiplex PCR; TCRdb stores in-frame clones only, minus some. The sample consists of around 69,000 clones, less than 85% of them appearing once. Trimming took 10 bases from V and 5 from J; bases not matched to a gene: 13. The CDR3 is 15 residues long. From germline, CDR1 is MNHNS and CDR2 SASEGT. Regarding the study as a whole: TCR beta sequences reportedly predicted most subjects' HLA-A and HLA-B alleles accurately. Association of a missense DCLRE1C variant with TCR beta V- and J-gene trimming was reported in a later analysis.

The clonotype was recovered from a woman aged 50 to 65 in good health and CMV-seropositive. This chain joins TRBV6-1 and TRBJ1-1, with 10 nucleotides matching TRBD1. Sequenced input: PBMCs. The CDR3 here is CATDRTGTGVTEAFF. The CDR3 bases are TGTGCCACGGACAGAACGGGGACAGGGGTTACTGAAGCTTTCTTT.